Following are 21 T cell receptor beta chains from one sample sequenced in a study of blood T cell repertoires in COVID-19. Data came from immunoSEQ multiplex PCR; TCRdb stores just in-frame clones and leaves some out. The data show 150,000 to 200,000 clones, with 70% to 90% seen just once and around 2.9% held by the top ten. Sequencing input: peripheral blood. The source of these receptors is a woman of 80 years or more with COVID-19, enrolled during active disease.

The V and J genes are TRBV6-1 and TRBJ1-1, with a tentative D call TRBD1 (5 bases). This CDR3 is 13 amino acids long. Germline assignment: CDR1 MNHNS and CDR2 SASEGT. V was trimmed by 3 bases and J by 2 bases, leaving 7 bases between them. This chain's CDR3 is CASSDQGNTEAFF. Written as DNA, the CDR3 is TGTGCCAGCAGTGACCAGGGAAACACTGAAGCTTTCTTT.

The chain employs TRBV5-1 and TRBJ1-4; TRBD1 aligns across 11 bases. The CDR3 consists of 14 residues. Trimming took 4 bases from V and 8 from J; bases not matched to a gene: 4. Germline V CDR1 and CDR2: SGHRS, YFSETQ. The CDR3 nucleotides read TGCGCCAGCAGCCTGTGGACAGGGGGCGAAAAACTGTTTTTT. It yields the protein CASSLWTGGEKLFF.

This rearrangement joins TRBV10-3 to TRBJ2-7; D possibly corresponds to TRBD2 (5 bases). Per germline, CDR1 ENHRY and CDR2 SYGVKD. V was pared by 11 bases and J by 0 bases, with 17 bases between. This CDR3 is 14 amino acids long. The CDR3 reads CASNAGVSSYEQYF. CDR3 DNA sequence: TGTGCCTCTAACGCGGGCGTGTCCTCCTACGAGCAGTACTTC.

The chain uses TRBV4-2 and TRBJ2-6; D uncertain. Between the trimmed V and J ends, which lost 4 bases and 4 bases, there was a span of 8 bases. Germline CDR1 and CDR2: LGHNA and YNFKEQ. This CDR3 is 14 amino acids long. The CDR3 bases are TGTGCCAGCAGCCCTTATTCGGGGGCCAACGTCCTGACTTTC. This encodes CASSPYSGANVLTF.

This chain connects TRBV15 to TRBJ1-2; D remains ambiguous. Trimming stripped 0 bases from V and 4 bases from J, with 9 bases between. Germline CDR1 and CDR2: LNHNV and YYDKDF (reference sequence). The CDR3 consists of 14 residues. The CDR3: CATSREASSYGYTF. The CDR3 bases are TGTGCCACCAGCAGAGAGGCCTCATCCTATGGCTACACCTTC.

This chain joins TRBV29-1 and TRBJ2-2; weak D call: TRBD1 (7 bases). Trimming pared 4 bases from V and 7 bases from J, leaving 16 bases between. This CDR3 has 14 residues. Germline V gives CDR1 SQVTM, CDR2 ANQGSEA. The CDR3 region is CSVGRAGGDGELFF. The DNA of the CDR3 is TGCAGCGTTGGGAGGGCAGGGGGTGACGGGGAGCTGTTTTTT.

The gene calls are TRBV5-1 and TRBJ2-3; D uncertain. The CDR3 sequence is 12 residues long. Germline-derived CDR1 and CDR2 are SGHRS and YFSETQ. V shed 0 bases and J shed 6 bases, with 5 bases lying between them. CDR3 in amino acids: CASSLGLDTQYF. As DNA, the CDR3 is TGCGCCAGCAGCTTGGGTCTCGATACGCAGTATTTT.

The chain is built from TRBV7-2 and TRBJ2-5; 8 positions agree with TRBD1. Trimming took 3 bases from V and 2 from J; bases not matched to a gene: 2. The CDR3 extends over 14 amino acids. CDR1 and CDR2 from the germline V gene are SGHTA and FQGNSA. CDR3 residues: CASSFNRGQETQYF. In DNA, the CDR3 is TGTGCCAGCAGCTTCAACAGGGGGCAAGAGACCCAGTACTTC.

Points on this clone: The junction does not match germline at one end; this may be a read error. The rearrangement links TRBV11-2 to TRBJ2-5; tentative D call: TRBD2 (5 bases). The CDR3 loop spans 16 amino acids. CDR1 SGHAT and CDR2 FQNNGV come from the germline V gene. CDR3 in DNA: TGTGCCAGCAGCCTATGGGGTAGCGTTACGCAAGAGGCCCAGTACTTC. As protein: CASSLWGSVTQEAQYF.

The rearrangement joins TRBV5-8 to TRBJ2-5; TRBD2 matches at 13 bases. The length of the CDR3 is 16 residues. Germline loops: CDR1 SGHTS, CDR2 YDEGEE. With V trimmed by 0 bases and J by 5 bases, 4 bases remained unmatched. This CDR3 is CASSLGTSGSPETQYF. The CDR3 nucleotides read TGTGCCAGCAGCTTGGGGACTAGCGGGAGCCCCGAGACCCAGTACTTC.

The chain couples TRBV30 to TRBJ1-5, with D possibly TRBD1 on 6 matching bases. Per germline, CDR1 GTSNPN and CDR2 SVGIG (reference sequence). The V end lost 8 bases, the J end lost 5 bases, and 13 bases lay between the germline ends. The length of the CDR3 is 12 residues. CDR3 loop: CAAGAPYQPQHF. CDR3 DNA: TGTGCCGCGGGGGCACCTTATCAGCCCCAGCATTTT.

The V gene is TRBV6-2 or TRBV6-3, the J gene TRBJ1-6; 8 nucleotides align to TRBD1. The V and J ends lost 5 bases and 9 bases, in that order; junction bases with no gene match: 15. The germline CDR1 and CDR2 sequences are MNHEY and SVGEGT. The CDR3 spans 17 residues. CDR3 coding DNA: TGTGCCAGCAGTGCCCAGACAGGGGCGGTCGGGAGTTCACCCCTCCACTTT. Its translation: CASSAQTGAVGSSPLHF.

The table lists this clone with a count of one. The chain employs TRBV7-9 and TRBJ1-5; D is perhaps TRBD1 (6 bases). Germline V lookup: CDR1 SEHNR, CDR2 FQNEAQ (reference sequence). Trimming took off 6 bases at V and 5 bases at J, with 11 bases between the two ends. The CDR3 contains 13 residues. In DNA, the CDR3 is TGTGCCAGCAGTATCAGGGGTGATCAGCCCCAGCATTTT. Protein sequence: CASSIRGDQPQHF. The variable domain in full, with the rest retrieved from reference TRBV7-9 and TRBJ1-5, is DTGVSQNPRHKITKRGQNVTFRCDPISEHNRLYWYRQTLGQGPEFLTYFQNEAQLEKSRLLSDRFSAERPKGSFSTLEIQRTEQGDSAMYLCASSIRGDQPQHFGDGTRLSIL.

The chain combines TRBV19 with TRBJ1-3, with TRBD1 as a possible D gene (6 bases). Germline CDR1 is LNHDA and CDR2 is SQIVND (reference sequence). Trimming removed 4 bases at V and 2 bases at J, with 6 bases between. The CDR3 consists of 13 residues. CDR3 sequence (DNA): TGTGCCAGTAGTACAGGGGCTGGAAACACCATATATTTT. Translating it yields CASSTGAGNTIYF. Filled out from reference TRBV19 and TRBJ1-3, the complete variable domain reads DGGITQSPKYLFRKEGQNVTLSCEQNLNHDAMYWYRQDPGQGLRLIYYSQIVNDFQKGDIAEGYSVSREKKESFPLTVTSAQKNPTAFYLCASSTGAGNTIYFGEGSWLTVV.

The gene calls are TRBV5-4 and TRBJ2-3; 8 nucleotides match TRBD1. V was clipped by 3 bases and J by 4 bases; unmatched bases: 7. CDR3 length: 15 amino acids. The germline gives CDR1 SGHNT, CDR2 YYREEE (reference sequence). The CDR3 loop is CASSSGGNSPDTQYF. The CDR3 DNA reads as TGTGCCAGCAGCTCAGGGGGCAATTCCCCAGATACGCAGTATTTT. Supplemented by reference TRBV5-4 and TRBJ2-3, the full variable domain reads ETGVTQSPTHLIKTRGQQVTLRCSSQSGHNTVSWYQQALGQGPQFIFQYYREEENGRGNFPPRFSGLQFPNYSSELNVNALELDDSALYLCASSSGGNSPDTQYFGPGTRLTVL.

V usage is TRBV15 and J usage is TRBJ1-2; 9 bases map to TRBD1. Trimming cost V 4 bases and J 3 bases; bases outside gene matches: 9. The CDR3 covers 16 residues. In germline, CDR1 is LNHNV, CDR2 YYDKDF (reference sequence). The CDR3 bases are TGTGCCACCAGCATTTCCGGGACAGGGATGCACTATGGCTACACCTTC. Amino acids: CATSISGTGMHYGYTF.

This chain connects TRBV7-3 to TRBJ1-1; TRBD1 aligns across 9 bases. The CDR3 extends over 17 amino acids. V was clipped by 4 bases and J by 0 bases; unmatched bases: 9. Per germline, CDR1 SGHTA and CDR2 FQGTGA. The CDR3 loop is CASSSPGQGFMNTEAFF. CDR3 in DNA: TGTGCCAGCAGCTCTCCGGGACAGGGCTTCATGAACACTGAAGCTTTCTTT.

V is TRBV18 and J is TRBJ2-1, with 11 bases that match TRBD2. CDR1 is KGHSH and CDR2 is LQKENI in the germline V gene. Trimming cost V 5 bases and J 7 bases; bases outside gene matches: 7. The CDR3 spans 15 residues. The CDR3 nucleotides read TGTGCCAGCTCAAAACTAGCGGGAGTAGGAAATGAGCAGTTCTTC. This sequence encodes CASSKLAGVGNEQFF.

This clone was counted once. The J gene is TRBJ1-5, the V gene TRBV7-2, with a weak D call TRBD1 (5 bases). Trimming shortened V by 4 bases and J by 3 bases, and 10 bases separated the two germline ends. CDR3 length: 14 residues. Germline V CDR1 and CDR2: SGHTA, FQGNSA. This chain's CDR3 is CASSSAGTNQPQHF. In DNA, the CDR3 is TGTGCCAGCAGCTCCGCGGGGACCAATCAGCCCCAGCATTTT.

The chain employs TRBV29-1 and TRBJ2-1; unclear D gene. This CDR3 is 13 amino acids long. V gave up 4 bases and J gave up 2 bases, with 9 bases separating them. Germline V gene lookup returns CDR1 SQVTM and CDR2 ANQGSEA. CDR3 nucleotide sequence: TGCAGCGTTGCTACAGATACCTACAATGAGCAGTTCTTC. The encoded protein is CSVATDTYNEQFF.

CDR3 DNA sequence: TGTGCCACCAGTGATTGGGGCAGCTCCTACGAGCAGTACTTC. Translated: CATSDWGSSYEQYF. This rearrangement joins TRBV24-1 to TRBJ2-7, with D perhaps matching TRBD1 (5 bases). Looked up from germline, CDR1 is KGHDR and CDR2 is SFDVKD. The CDR3 covers 14 residues. Trimming took 2 bases from V and 0 from J, leaving 7 bases between them.